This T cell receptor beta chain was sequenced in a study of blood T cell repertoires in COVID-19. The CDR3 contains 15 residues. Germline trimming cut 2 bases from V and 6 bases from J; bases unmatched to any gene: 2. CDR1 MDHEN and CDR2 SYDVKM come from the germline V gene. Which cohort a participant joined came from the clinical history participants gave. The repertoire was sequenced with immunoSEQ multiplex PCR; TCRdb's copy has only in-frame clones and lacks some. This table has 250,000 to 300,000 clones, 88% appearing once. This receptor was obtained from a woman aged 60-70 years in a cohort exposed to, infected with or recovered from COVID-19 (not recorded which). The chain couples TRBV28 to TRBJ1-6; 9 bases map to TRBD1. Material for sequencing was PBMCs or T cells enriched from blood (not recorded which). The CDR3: CASSLGTGTNSPLHF. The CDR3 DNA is TGTGCCAGCAGTTTAGGGACAGGGACTAATTCACCCCTCCACTTT.